A single sample is the source of the 18 T cell receptor beta chains below, sequenced in a study of OX40 agonist ivuxolimab in advanced cancers. TCRdb's table, derived via immunoSEQ multiplex PCR, lists solely in-frame clones and lacks some. Seen here are some 100,000 clones, about 90% observed once, and the top ten hold 0.65% to 0.85%. The sequencing here drew on CD4+ or CD8+ T cells sorted from blood, taken in a trial of the OX40 agonist ivuxolimab. These receptors originate from an adult with an advanced solid tumor such as melanoma, head and neck, liver or kidney cancer.

The chain recombines TRBV30 with TRBJ2-7; D tentatively fits TRBD1 or TRBD2 (5 bases each). This CDR3 has 13 residues. Deletions cut 2 bases from V and 6 bases from J, with 14 bases between. Per the germline V gene, CDR1 is GTSNPN and CDR2 is SVGIG (reference sequence). The CDR3 DNA reads TGTGCCTGGAGTTTGACGGGGCTAGGCGAGCAGTACTTC. Protein: CAWSLTGLGEQYF.

The chain has TRBV19 and TRBJ1-1, with D hard to call. In germline, CDR1 is LNHDA, CDR2 SQIVND (reference sequence). The CDR3 runs to 16 residues. Trimming took off 4 bases at V and 3 bases at J, with 18 bases between the two ends. In DNA, the CDR3 is TGTGCCAGTAGTAGCCAAAGAACGGGAACACACACTGAAGCTTTCTTT. This encodes CASSSQRTGTHTEAFF.

The gene calls are TRBV2 and TRBJ1-4; tentatively, D is TRBD1 (5 bases). Germline loops: CDR1 SNHLY, CDR2 FYNNEI. This CDR3 is built from 16 residues. With 4 bases removed from V and 4 bases from J, the gap between germline ends came to 16 bases. The CDR3 sequence: CASSVRDRTVNEKLFF. CDR3 coding DNA: TGTGCCAGCAGTGTCCGGGACCGGACTGTTAATGAAAAACTGTTTTTT.

The V and J genes are TRBV19 and TRBJ2-7; 8 positions match TRBD2. Losses at the gene ends were 6 bases for V and 2 bases for J; bases not matched to a gene: 6. Germline V gives CDR1 LNHDA, CDR2 SQIVND (reference sequence). The CDR3 covers 14 residues. The CDR3 is CASSGRAPPYEQYF. In DNA, the CDR3 is TGTGCCAGTAGCGGGAGGGCCCCCCCCTACGAGCAGTACTTC.

This sequence joins TRBV6-5 and TRBJ2-5; D perhaps matches TRBD2 (5 bases). Deletions cut 7 bases from V and 2 bases from J, with 11 bases between. CDR1 and CDR2 (germline): MNHEY, SVGAGI. The CDR3 sequence is 13 residues long. CDR3 sequence (DNA): TGTGCCAGCACACAATCGGGACAAGAGACCCAGTACTTC. Translation gives CASTQSGQETQYF.

The chain combines TRBV5-6 with TRBJ2-7; no clear D gene. The CDR3 has 14 residues. Germline V CDR1 and CDR2: SGHDT, YYEEEE. V shed 2 bases and J shed 3 bases, with 12 bases lying between them. DNA for the CDR3: TGTGCCAGCAGCTTAACGAGGCAGAGCTACGAGCAGTACTTC. Translation: CASSLTRQSYEQYF.

The chain's CDR3 is CASSLRTNNEQFF. The CDR3, as DNA: TGTGCCAGCAGTCTACGGACAAACAATGAGCAGTTCTTC. The genes are TRBV28 and TRBJ2-1, with a weak D call TRBD1 (5 bases). The CDR3 consists of 13 residues. Trimming shortened V by 5 bases and J by 5 bases, and 10 bases separated the two germline ends. Germline CDR1 reads MDHEN; CDR2 reads SYDVKM.

The table lists this clone with a count of one. V is TRBV19 and J is TRBJ2-5; D not certain. V gave up 3 bases and J gave up 5 bases, with 4 bases separating them. CDR1 and CDR2 from the germline V gene are LNHDA and SQIVND (reference sequence). This CDR3 is built from 11 residues. The CDR3 DNA reads TGTGCCAGTAGTATGGGGGAGACCCAGTACTTC. Translating it yields CASSMGETQYF.

The J gene is TRBJ1-3, the V gene TRBV28, with D possibly TRBD1 on 5 matching bases. The CDR3 spans 13 residues. Trimming took off 6 bases at V and 2 bases at J, with 8 bases between the two ends. Germline V gene sequence: CDR1 MDHEN, CDR2 SYDVKM. Here the CDR3 reads CASRGLPGNTIYF. The CDR3 DNA follows: TGTGCCAGCAGGGGACTGCCTGGAAACACCATATATTTT.

This clone has only one observation. The V gene is TRBV30, the J gene TRBJ2-3; TRBD1 is a possible D gene (6 bases). The V end lost 5 bases, the J end lost 2 bases, and 17 bases lay between the germline ends. Germline assignment: CDR1 GTSNPN and CDR2 SVGIG (reference sequence). CDR3 length: 15 amino acids. For the CDR3, the DNA is TGTGCCTGGGGCACCCAGGGGTTCTACACAGATACGCAGTATTTT. It encodes CAWGTQGFYTDTQYF.

This clone was seen a handful of times. This sample also contains other DNA sequences that code for the same CDR3. This chain joins TRBV29-1 and TRBJ2-5; D is ambiguous. The V gene's germline CDR1 is SQVTM and CDR2 ANQGSEA. V was pared by 7 bases and J by 2 bases, with 17 bases between. This CDR3 has 14 residues. CDR3 bases: TGCAGCGCCTCCGGGTCGAATATACAAGAGACCCAGTACTTC. The encoded protein is CSASGSNIQETQYF.

This chain uses TRBV27 with TRBJ1-4, with 10 bases that match TRBD1. The CDR3 loop spans 17 amino acids. Per germline, CDR1 MNHEY and CDR2 SMNVEV (reference sequence). The ends lost 2 bases at V and 0 bases at J; junction bases unmatched: 3. The CDR3 loop reads CASSLGGQGTTNEKLFF. The CDR3 DNA reads as TGTGCCAGCAGTTTAGGGGGACAGGGGACAACTAATGAAAAACTGTTTTTT.

The V gene is TRBV7-9, the J gene TRBJ1-1, with D unclear. V was clipped by 5 bases and J by 5 bases, with 12 bases between them. This CDR3 spans 13 amino acids. Germline lookup yields CDR1 SEHNR and CDR2 FQNEAQ (reference sequence). In DNA, the CDR3 is TGTGCCAGCAGCGGCCAACAGAGAACTGAAGCTTTCTTT. It specifies CASSGQQRTEAFF.

The chain carries TRBV11-1 and TRBJ2-7, with 8 bases fitting TRBD1. V shed 7 bases, J shed 3 bases, and the junction held 11 bases outside the gene matches. Per germline, CDR1 SGHAT and CDR2 FQDESV (reference sequence). The CDR3 length is 15 residues. CDR3 region: CASTIDRGEGYEQYF. Here the CDR3 DNA reads TGTGCCAGCACCATCGACAGGGGTGAGGGCTACGAGCAGTACTTC.

The genes are TRBV7-2 and TRBJ1-6; D gene unclear. The CDR3 has 12 amino acids. Germline values: CDR1 SGHTA, CDR2 FQGNSA. Trimming stripped 0 bases from V and 9 bases from J, with 3 bases between. The CDR3 DNA is TGTGCCAGCAGCTTAGCCGGTTCACCCCTCCACTTT. It translates to CASSLAGSPLHF.

The rearrangement joins TRBV30 to TRBJ2-7; D uncertain. The CDR3 is 14 amino acids. CDR1 is GTSNPN and CDR2 is SVGIG in the germline V gene (reference sequence). The germline V and J ends were trimmed by 3 bases and 7 bases, with 19 bases remaining between them. The CDR3 DNA reads TGTGCCTGGAGCAGGTTAGGAGTCACGGGTGAGCAGTACTTC. Translating it yields CAWSRLGVTGEQYF.

This clone has just one count. The rearrangement links TRBV30 to TRBJ2-1; D not certain. This CDR3 contains 12 residues. Trimming removed 0 bases at V and 5 bases at J, with 5 bases between. The germline CDR1 and CDR2 sequences are GTSNPN and SVGIG (reference sequence). The CDR3 DNA reads TGTGCCTGGAGTGTACACGACAATGAGCAGTTCTTC. Residues: CAWSVHDNEQFF.

The chain uses TRBV19 and TRBJ2-3, with 8 positions matching TRBD2. This CDR3 is built from 13 residues. Looked up from germline, CDR1 is LNHDA and CDR2 is SQIVND (reference sequence). With 11 bases clipped from V and 2 bases from J, the junction kept 6 bases outside the gene matches. The CDR3 loop reads CAAGGAVTDTQYF. The CDR3 coding sequence is TGTGCCGCCGGGGGGGCGGTCACAGATACGCAGTATTTT.